One sample yielded the 12 T cell receptor beta chains listed below, sequenced in a study of long-term antiretroviral therapy in people with HIV (dated by TCRdb to between 2020 and 2023). The immunoSEQ hsTCRB v3.0 assay was used at survey level resolution to sequence the TRB variable region. The table was pulled from immuneACCESS by TCRdb, which kept in-frame rearrangements only. Such tables lose some clones; where checked, under half of the loss comes from unresolved V genes, and the rest has no known cause. Across this sample there are roughly 20,000 clones, with around 85% seen only once. The leading ten clones occupy 3.9% of the sample. The specimen was unsorted PBMCs, collected around 4 years after starting antiretroviral therapy. Every receptor here comes from a man aged 18 to 35 with HIV.

This clone was recorded a few times. The rearrangement joins TRBV6-1 to TRBJ2-3; TRBD2 matches at 12 bases. J gave up 4 bases and V 2 bases, and 1 base lay outside the gene matches. In germline, CDR1 is MNHNS, CDR2 SASEGT. The CDR3 runs to 15 residues. Here the CDR3 reads CASSELAGGPDTQYF. The CDR3 DNA is TGTGCCAGCAGTGAACTAGCGGGGGGGCCAGATACGCAGTATTTT.

The V and J genes are TRBV5-5 and TRBJ1-3; D call uncertain. Trimming removed 4 bases at V and 1 base at J, with 12 bases between. CDR1 is SGHKS, CDR2 YYEKEE, per germline (reference sequence). The CDR3 is 15 residues long. The CDR3 bases are TGTGCCAGCAGCCTTATGACCACATCTGGAAACACCATATATTTT. As protein: CASSLMTTSGNTIYF.

This chain joins TRBV18 and TRBJ1-2; no reliable D call. The V gene's germline CDR1 is KGHSH and CDR2 LQKENI. Trimming shortened V by 0 bases and J by 9 bases, and 8 bases separated the two germline ends. The CDR3 totals 12 residues. CDR3 DNA sequence: TGTGCCAGCTCACCACCGCAGACAAGCTACACCTTC. This gives the protein CASSPPQTSYTF.

The J gene is TRBJ1-6, the V gene TRBV7-6, with D perhaps matching TRBD1 (6 bases). From germline, CDR1 is SGHVS and CDR2 FNYEAQ. Trimming stripped 5 bases from V and 10 bases from J, with 15 bases between. This CDR3 comprises 14 residues. The CDR3 region has the DNA TGTGCCAGCAGCCTCGAACAGGGAGGGTCACCCCTCCACTTT. Residues: CASSLEQGGSPLHF. Full variable domain (remainder filled in from reference TRBV7-6 and TRBJ1-6): GAGVSQSPRYKVTKRGQDVALRCDPISGHVSLYWYRQALGQGPEFLTYFNYEAQQDKSGLPNDRFSAERPEGSISTLTIQRTEQRDSAMYRCASSLEQGGSPLHFGNGTRLTVT.

CDR3 sequence (DNA): TGCGCCAGCAGACCGGGACAAACGTACAATGAGCAGTTCTTC. Protein: CASRPGQTYNEQFF. This rearrangement joins TRBV5-1 to TRBJ2-1, with D perhaps matching TRBD1 (6 bases). Germline-derived CDR1 and CDR2 are SGHRS and YFSETQ. This CDR3 is 14 amino acids long. With 5 bases removed from V and 4 bases from J, the gap between germline ends came to 13 bases.

The J gene is TRBJ2-1, the V gene TRBV5-1; 12 nucleotides match TRBD2. CDR1 is SGHRS and CDR2 is YFSETQ in the germline V gene. This CDR3 comprises 15 residues. The J segment lost 8 bases and the V segment lost 3 bases, leaving 6 bases of the junction unmatched. CDR3 coding DNA: TGCGCCAGCAGCTGGACTAGCGGGGCAGTAGATGAGCAGTTCTTC. It is translated as CASSWTSGAVDEQFF.

This chain joins TRBV5-5 and TRBJ1-1; 7 bases are shared with TRBD1. The trim removed 4 bases at V and 4 bases at J, leaving 7 bases unmatched. CDR3 size: 14 residues. Germline V lookup: CDR1 SGHKS, CDR2 YYEKEE (reference sequence). DNA of the CDR3: TGTGCCAGCAGCCCCGACGGGGACAGCACTGAAGCTTTCTTT. Translating it yields CASSPDGDSTEAFF.

The chain combines TRBV5-4 with TRBJ2-7; 12 bases line up with TRBD1. Germline-derived CDR1 and CDR2 are SGHNT and YYREEE (reference sequence). This CDR3 is 16 amino acids long. V lost 0 bases, J lost 4 bases, and 5 bases stayed unmatched. CDR3 nucleotide sequence: TGTGCCAGCAGCTTGGTGGGGGGACAGGGGGCTTACGAGCAGTACTTC. It is translated as CASSLVGGQGAYEQYF.

This chain joins TRBV2 and TRBJ2-5; maybe TRBD1 (5 bases). The germline V and J ends were trimmed by 2 bases and 7 bases, with 14 bases remaining between them. The germline V gene encodes CDR1 SNHLY and CDR2 FYNNEI. The CDR3 runs to 14 residues. The CDR3 nucleotides read TGTGCCAGCAGTGAATCACAGGCTGGAGTGACCCAGTACTTC. Translated: CASSESQAGVTQYF. Filled out from reference TRBV2 and TRBJ2-5, the complete variable domain reads EPEVTQTPSHQVTQMGQEVILRCVPISNHLYFYWYRQILGQKVEFLVSFYNNEISEKSEIFDDQFSVERPDGSNFTLKIRSTKLEDSAMYFCASSESQAGVTQYFGPGTRLLVL.

This clone was recorded a few times. The V call is TRBV28, the J call TRBJ2-2; D might be TRBD1 (6 bases). Germline V gene lookup returns CDR1 MDHEN and CDR2 SYDVKM. This CDR3 is 16 amino acids long. Trimming stripped 6 bases from V and 2 bases from J, with 16 bases between. Here the CDR3 reads CASRFSRDINTGELFF. CDR3 DNA sequence: TGTGCCAGCAGATTTTCCCGGGACATAAACACCGGGGAGCTGTTTTTT. The variable domain in full, completed from reference TRBV28 and TRBJ2-2, reads DVKVTQSSRYLVKRTGEKVFLECVQDMDHENMFWYRQDPGLGLRLIYFSYDVKMKEKGDIPEGYSVSREKKERFSLILESASTNQTSMYLCASRFSRDINTGELFFGEGSRLTVL.

This clone appeared a few times. V and J are TRBV20-1 and TRBJ1-1, with 7 bases that match TRBD1. This CDR3 region has 11 residues. With 6 bases clipped from V and 10 bases from J, the junction kept 8 bases outside the gene matches. Germline-derived CDR1 and CDR2 are DFQATT and SNEGSKA (reference sequence). The CDR3 region is CSAIDREGAFF. The DNA for the CDR3 is TGCAGTGCAATCGACAGGGAGGGAGCTTTCTTT.

The chain combines TRBV7-9 with TRBJ1-4; 7 bases are a match to TRBD1. This CDR3 comprises 14 residues. J gave up 8 bases and V 5 bases, and 8 bases lay outside the gene matches. CDR1 is SEHNR, CDR2 FQNEAQ, per germline (reference sequence). The CDR3 DNA sequence: TGTGCCAGCAGCGAGACACAGGGGAGGGAAAAACTGTTTTTT. Amino acids: CASSETQGREKLFF.